This TCR beta chain was captured in a study of CD8 T cells in ankylosing spondylitis. Via MiXCR, TCRdb re-called the 5' RACE reads, giving one row per CDR3 protein. The sample holds about 300,000 distinct CDR3 sequences; less than 25% are singletons and the top ten take approximately 3.7%. Whole-study findings and limits: Peripheral blood samples showed relatively rare disease-linked clones, and these clones were CD8+. In the blood and synovial fluid of reactive arthritis, some motif variants had been previously reported.

The CDR3 covers 13 residues. V lost 1 base and J lost 7, with 9 bases in between. CDR1 is SGHRS and CDR2 is YFSETQ in the germline V gene. A note on this clonotype: Its target is not known.

The chain combines TRBV5-1 with TRBJ2-1; no definite D call. This clonotype was sampled from a female donor with ankylosing spondylitis or in good health (not recorded which). The specimen was blood, either unsorted or a sorted T cell fraction (not recorded which). The CDR3 DNA sequence: TGCGCCAGCAGCTTGTACGATCTAAATGAGCAGTTCTTC. Translated: CASSLYDLNEQFF.